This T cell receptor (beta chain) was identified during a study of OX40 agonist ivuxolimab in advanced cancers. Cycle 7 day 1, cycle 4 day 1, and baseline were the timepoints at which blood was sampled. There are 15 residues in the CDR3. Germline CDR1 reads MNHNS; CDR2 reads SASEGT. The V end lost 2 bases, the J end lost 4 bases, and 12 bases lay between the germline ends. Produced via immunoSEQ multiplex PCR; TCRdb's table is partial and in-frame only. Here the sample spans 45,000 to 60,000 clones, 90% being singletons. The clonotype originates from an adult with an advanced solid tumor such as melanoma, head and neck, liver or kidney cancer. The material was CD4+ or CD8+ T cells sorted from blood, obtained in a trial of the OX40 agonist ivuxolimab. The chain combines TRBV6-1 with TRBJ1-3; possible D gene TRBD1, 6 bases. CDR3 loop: CASSELGGVGNTIYF. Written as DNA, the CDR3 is TGTGCCAGCAGTGAACTAGGGGGGGTCGGAAACACCATATATTTT.